This T cell receptor (beta chain) originates from a study of T-cell memory formation after mild COVID-19. Looking at the study overall: For the most part, TCR clusters were specific to one donor.

This clonotype was picked up a small number of times. Antigen unknown. 5'RACE with constant-segment primers built TCRalpha and TCRbeta cDNA libraries with UMIs. MiXCR, run by TCRdb on the 5' RACE reads, gives a single entry per CDR3 protein. The sample lists around 90,000 distinct CDR3 sequences, over 12% occurring once. The CDR3 spans 14 residues. Trimming removed 0 bases from V and 4 bases from J, with 7 bases in between. Germline CDR1 SGHVS, CDR2 FNYEAQ. Study-wide points: CD4/CD8 balance held among clones contracting day 15 to 85, and later expanders leaned CD4+. The second-wave clones peaking on day 37 were not confirmed as SARS-CoV-2-specific.

Sequenced: PBMCs or a T cell subset sorted from them (not recorded which). The V gene is TRBV7-6, the J gene TRBJ2-1, with D tentatively TRBD2 (6 bases). This clonotype originated in a man aged 18 to 30 who had mild COVID-19 (a few samples of this study predate the infection). Cell type and time point are not known. The CDR3, as DNA: TGTGCCAGCAGCTTAGCGGGGACTTACAATGAGCAGTTCTTC. It is translated as CASSLAGTYNEQFF.